This T cell receptor (beta chain) was identified during a study of identical twins. A universal primer site was incorporated via template switching, and the cDNA contained unique molecular identifiers. TCRdb used MiXCR to reprocess the 5' RACE reads, holding one entry per CDR3 protein. This table has hundreds of thousands of distinct CDR3 sequences, around 21% appearing once. The V segment lost 6 bases and the J segment 1 base; nucleotides outside the gene matches: 5. This CDR3 comprises 13 residues. Looked up from germline, CDR1 is DFQATT and CDR2 is SNEGSKA (reference sequence). Separately, the same data were catalogued under a study of T cells expressing NK-cell markers. That source adds: Within the sequenced cohort of eight donors, seven exhibited HCMV seropositivity and one was seronegative. In several experiments, an anti-gamma-delta TCR antibody restricted sorting to alpha-beta TCR T cells. One observes that, in several donors, these clonotypes were also the leading ones within the CD3+CD56-NKG2C+ fraction.

The clonotype was recovered from a woman aged 18-29 years in good health. The chain has TRBV20-1 and TRBJ2-5, with TRBD2 matching over 7 bases. The sequenced sample consisted of PBMCs. CDR3: CSAPASGQETQYF. CDR3 nucleotide sequence: TGCAGTGCACCAGCTAGCGGCCAAGAGACCCAGTACTTC.